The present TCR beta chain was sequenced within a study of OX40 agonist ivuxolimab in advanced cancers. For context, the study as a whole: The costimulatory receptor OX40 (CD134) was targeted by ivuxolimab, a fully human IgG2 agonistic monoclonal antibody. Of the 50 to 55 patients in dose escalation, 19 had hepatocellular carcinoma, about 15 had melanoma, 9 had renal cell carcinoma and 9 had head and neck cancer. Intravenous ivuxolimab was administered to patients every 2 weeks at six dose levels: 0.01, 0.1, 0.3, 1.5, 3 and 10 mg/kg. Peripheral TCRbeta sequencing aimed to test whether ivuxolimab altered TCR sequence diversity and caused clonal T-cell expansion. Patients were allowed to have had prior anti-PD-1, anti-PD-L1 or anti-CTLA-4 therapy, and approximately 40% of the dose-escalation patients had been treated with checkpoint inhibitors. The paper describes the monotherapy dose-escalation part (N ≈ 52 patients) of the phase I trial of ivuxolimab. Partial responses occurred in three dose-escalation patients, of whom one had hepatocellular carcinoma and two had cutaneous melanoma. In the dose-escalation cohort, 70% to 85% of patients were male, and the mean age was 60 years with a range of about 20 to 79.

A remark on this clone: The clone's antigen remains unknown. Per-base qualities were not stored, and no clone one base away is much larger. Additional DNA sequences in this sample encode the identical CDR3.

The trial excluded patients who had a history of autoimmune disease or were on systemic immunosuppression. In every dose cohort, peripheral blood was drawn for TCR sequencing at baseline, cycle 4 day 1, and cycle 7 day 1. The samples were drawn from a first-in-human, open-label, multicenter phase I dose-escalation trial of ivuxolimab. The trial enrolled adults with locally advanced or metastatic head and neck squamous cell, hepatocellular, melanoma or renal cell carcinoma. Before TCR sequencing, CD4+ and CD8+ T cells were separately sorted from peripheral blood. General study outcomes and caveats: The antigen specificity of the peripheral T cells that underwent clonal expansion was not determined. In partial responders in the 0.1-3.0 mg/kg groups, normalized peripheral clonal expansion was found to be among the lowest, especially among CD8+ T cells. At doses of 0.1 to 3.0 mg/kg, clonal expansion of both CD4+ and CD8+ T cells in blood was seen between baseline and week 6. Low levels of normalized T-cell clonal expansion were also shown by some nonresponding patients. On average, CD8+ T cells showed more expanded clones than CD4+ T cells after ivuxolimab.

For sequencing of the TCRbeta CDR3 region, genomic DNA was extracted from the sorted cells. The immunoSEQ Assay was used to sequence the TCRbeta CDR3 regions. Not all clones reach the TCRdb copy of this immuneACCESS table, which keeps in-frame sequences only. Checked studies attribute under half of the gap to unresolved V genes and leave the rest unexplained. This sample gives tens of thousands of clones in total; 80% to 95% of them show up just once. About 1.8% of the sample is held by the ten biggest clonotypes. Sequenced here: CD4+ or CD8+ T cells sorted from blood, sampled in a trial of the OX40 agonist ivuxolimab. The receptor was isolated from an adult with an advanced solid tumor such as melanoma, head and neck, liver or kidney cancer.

Read as DNA, the sequence is TGTGCCAGCAGCTTTTCGACAGGACCCTATGGCTACACCTTC. Translated, this gives CASSFSTGPYGYTF. This chain is built from TRBV7-2 and TRBJ1-2; the D region possibly corresponds to TRBD1 (6 bases align). Spanning cysteine to phenylalanine, the CDR3 consists of 14 amino acids. Of all the DNA, just the CDR3 is kept, 42 bases in frame from base 1. V drops 3 bases and J drops 4 bases, leaving 12 bases in between. CDR1 SGHTA and CDR2 FQGNSA are derived from the germline V gene. With the portions outside the CDR3 filled from the reference TRBV7-2 and TRBJ1-2 genes, the complete variable region becomes GAGVSQSPSNKVTEKGKDVELRCDPISGHTALYWYRQSLGQGLEFLIYFQGNSAPDKSGLPSDRFSAERTGGSVSTLTIQRTQQEDSAVYLCASSFSTGPYGYTFGSGTRLTVV.